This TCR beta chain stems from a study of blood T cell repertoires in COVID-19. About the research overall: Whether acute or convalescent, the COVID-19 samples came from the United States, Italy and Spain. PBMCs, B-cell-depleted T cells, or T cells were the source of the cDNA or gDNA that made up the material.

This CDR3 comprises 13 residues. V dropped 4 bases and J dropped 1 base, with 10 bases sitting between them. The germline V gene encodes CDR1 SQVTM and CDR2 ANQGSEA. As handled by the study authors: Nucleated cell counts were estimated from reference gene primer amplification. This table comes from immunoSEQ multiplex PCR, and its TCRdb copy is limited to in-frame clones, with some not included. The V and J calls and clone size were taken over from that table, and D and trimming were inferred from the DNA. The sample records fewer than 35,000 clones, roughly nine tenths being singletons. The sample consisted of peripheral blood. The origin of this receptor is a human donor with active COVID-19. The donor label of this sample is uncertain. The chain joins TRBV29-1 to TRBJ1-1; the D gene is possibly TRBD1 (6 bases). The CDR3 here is CSVVRGGNTEAFF. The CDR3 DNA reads TGCAGCGTTGTTAGGGGGGGGAACACTGAAGCTTTCTTT.